This T cell receptor beta chain comes out of a study of cytomegalovirus exposure and HLA in healthy donors. It was with 60 Vbeta and 13 Jbeta primers that the PCR ran. The table came from immunoSEQ multiplex PCR; TCRdb's copy has only in-frame clones and leaves some out. This sample's clone table lists 110,000 to 150,000 clones. This CDR3 is built from 15 residues. CDR1 is SNHLY and CDR2 is FYNNEI in the germline V gene. The V gene end was trimmed by 7 bases and the J gene end by 3 bases; junction bases not matched to a gene: 8. This TCR derives from a man aged 35 to 55 in good health and CMV-seronegative. The chain recombines TRBV2 with TRBJ2-1; 8 positions match TRBD2. The specimen sequenced was PBMCs. The CDR3 nucleotides read TGTGCCAGCACTCCCCACAGCGGGGGCTACAATGAGCAGTTCTTC. It codes for CASTPHSGGYNEQFF.